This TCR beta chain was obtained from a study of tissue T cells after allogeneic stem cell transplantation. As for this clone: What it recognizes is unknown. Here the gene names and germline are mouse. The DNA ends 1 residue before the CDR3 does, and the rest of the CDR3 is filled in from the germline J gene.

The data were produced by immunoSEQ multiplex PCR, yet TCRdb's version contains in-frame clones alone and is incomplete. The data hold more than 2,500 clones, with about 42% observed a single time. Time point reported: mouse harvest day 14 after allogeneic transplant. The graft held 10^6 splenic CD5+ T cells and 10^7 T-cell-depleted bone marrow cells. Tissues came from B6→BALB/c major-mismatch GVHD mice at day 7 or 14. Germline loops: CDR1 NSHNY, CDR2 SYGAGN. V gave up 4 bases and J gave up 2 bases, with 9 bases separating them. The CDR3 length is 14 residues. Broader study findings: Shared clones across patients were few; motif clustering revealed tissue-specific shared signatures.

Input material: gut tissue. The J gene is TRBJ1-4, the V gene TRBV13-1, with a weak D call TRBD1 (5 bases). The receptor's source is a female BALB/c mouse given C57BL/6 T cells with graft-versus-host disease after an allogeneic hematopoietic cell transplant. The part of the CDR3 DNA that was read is TGTGCCAGCAGTCGCAGGGAATCCAACGAAAGATTATTT. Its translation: CASSRRESNERLF. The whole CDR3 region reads CASSRRESNERLFF.